The 11 T cell receptor beta chains reported below all come from one sample, sequenced in a study of control samples from healthy donors and cancer patients. Sequencing used immunoSEQ multiplex PCR; TCRdb keeps in-frame clones, though not all of them. The sample includes about 180,000 clones, around 89% of them seen just once. Sequencing was performed on blood. The receptors here all came from a woman between 50 and 59 years old in good health.

This clone was seen only once. The rearrangement joins TRBV28 to TRBJ1-2, with a weak D call TRBD1 (6 bases). The CDR3 runs 12 residues. Deletions cut 10 bases from V and 5 bases from J, with 14 bases between. Germline V gene lookup returns CDR1 MDHEN and CDR2 SYDVKM. CDR3 nucleotide sequence: TGTGCCACCGAGGGGGTCGGGTATGGCTACACCTTC. Protein: CATEGVGYGYTF.

This clone appeared once. CDR3 protein: CASSLDSSDTGELFF. Here the CDR3 DNA reads TGCGCCAGCAGCTTGGACTCCTCTGACACCGGGGAGCTGTTTTTT. The chain links TRBV5-1 to TRBJ2-2; no clear D gene. V lost 0 bases and J lost 3, with 9 bases in between. This CDR3 contains 15 residues. The germline V gene has CDR1 SGHRS and CDR2 YFSETQ.

V gene TRBV9 combines with J gene TRBJ2-5; the match to TRBD2 covers 10 bases. Losses at the gene ends were 0 bases for V and 7 bases for J; bases not matched to a gene: 9. Germline V gene data show CDR1 as SGDLS and CDR2 as YYNGEE. This CDR3 spans 16 amino acids. The CDR3 nucleotides are TGTGCCAGCAGCGTAGATCTAGCGGGGGCTACCCGGACCCAGTACTTC. Translation gives CASSVDLAGATRTQYF.

The chain has TRBV7-3 and TRBJ2-7; 9 positions agree with TRBD1. The V gene end was trimmed by 2 bases and the J gene end by 0 bases; junction bases not matched to a gene: 2. Germline V gene data show CDR1 as SGHTA and CDR2 as FQGTGA. CDR3 size: 15 residues. For the CDR3, the DNA is TGTGCCAGCAGCTTAGGGACAGGGAGCTCCTACGAGCAGTACTTC. Translated, it gives CASSLGTGSSYEQYF.

The chain is built from TRBV12-3 or TRBV12-4 and TRBJ1-1; D uncertain. The CDR3 runs 13 residues. V was trimmed by 4 bases and J by 0 bases, leaving 6 bases between them. The chain's CDR3 is CASSSQMNTEAFF. In DNA, the CDR3 is TGTGCCAGCAGTTCTCAGATGAACACTGAAGCTTTCTTT.

The chain is built from TRBV4-1 and TRBJ1-2; 8 nucleotides agree with TRBD1. CDR1 is MGHRA and CDR2 is YSYEKL in the germline V gene. The trim removed 3 bases at V and 1 base at J, leaving 13 bases unmatched. The CDR3 spans 18 residues. CDR3 sequence (DNA): TGCGCCAGCAGCCATAGTGCTATACAGGGGGGTGTTAACTATGGCTACACCTTC. Translating gives CASSHSAIQGGVNYGYTF.

In its sample, this clone was seen once. V and J are TRBV6-1 and TRBJ2-7; D ambiguous. The CDR3 covers 18 residues. Germline assignment: CDR1 MNHNS and CDR2 SASEGT. The V gene lost 3 bases and the J gene lost 2 bases, with 23 bases spanning the gap. In DNA form, the CDR3 reads TGTGCCAGCAGTGACCCACTACTCACTTTTTTACCGGCCTACGAGCAGTACTTC. Protein product: CASSDPLLTFLPAYEQYF.

Regarding this clone: Sequence at one end of the junction differs from germline and may be a read error. The rearrangement uses TRBV7-3 and TRBJ2-2, with 8 positions matching TRBD2. This CDR3 comprises 17 residues. Germline CDR1 is SGHTA and CDR2 is FQGTGA. The CDR3 DNA reads as TGTGCCACCAGCTTAACGGCGGGAGGCGCTTACACCGGGGAGCTGTTTTTT. Its protein product is CATSLTAGGAYTGELFF.

The chain combines TRBV4-3 with TRBJ1-5; D gene ambiguous. CDR1 LGHNA and CDR2 YSLEER come from the germline V gene. The CDR3 covers 15 residues. V was clipped by 1 base and J by 9 bases, with 16 bases between them. CDR3: CASSQGLGSLGPQHF. CDR3 in DNA: TGCGCCAGCAGCCAAGGTTTGGGCAGCCTTGGGCCCCAGCATTTT.

The chain uses TRBV24-1 and TRBJ1-2, with D possibly TRBD1 on 5 matching bases. Germline-derived CDR1 and CDR2 are KGHDR and SFDVKD. CDR3 length equals 16 residues. V dropped 3 bases and J dropped 0 bases, with 13 bases sitting between them. The CDR3 DNA is TGTGCCACCAGTGATGGGGGACGGATAGCTAACTATGGCTACACCTTC. Residues: CATSDGGRIANYGYTF.

The chain employs TRBV6-2 or TRBV6-3 and TRBJ2-3; perhaps TRBD2 as D (7 bases). The CDR3 covers 17 residues. The germline V gene encodes CDR1 MNHEY and CDR2 SVGEGT. V was cut by 0 bases and J by 2 bases, with 15 bases left in between. CDR3 nucleotide sequence: TGTGCCAGCAGTTACTCGGGCCAGCGGGGACACACAGATACGCAGTATTTT. Its protein product is CASSYSGQRGHTDTQYF.